The clone carrying this T cell receptor beta chain has a handful of counts. The antigen remains unidentified. The template was genomic DNA from peripheral blood, not RNA. The CDR3 is made up of 14 amino acids. V trimming: 5 bases; J trimming: 4 bases; junction bases outside the gene matches: 7. Germline CDR1 reads MNHEY; CDR2 reads SMNVEV (reference sequence). Rearranged V-D-J TRB sequences were amplified with a mixed TRB-A/B primer pool. TCRdb analysed the multiplex PCR reads with MiXCR anew, one entry per CDR3 protein. Among 7,300 or so distinct CDR3 sequences, roughly half were seen once, and the ten largest hold about 4%. This entry is derived from a study of T cell repertoires in aging, cancer and after chemotherapy. Study-level points and caveats: Across the chemotherapy interval, each cancer cohort showed higher median generation probability, suggesting thymic rebound. In healthy donors, age-related TCR diversity loss mainly reflected lost richness.

This rearrangement joins TRBV27 to TRBJ1-1; 7 nucleotides align to TRBD1. This sequence was found in a human donor with a solid tumor. The material sequenced was blood. The CDR3 spells CASSPLDRVTEAFF. The CDR3 DNA follows: TGTGCCAGCAGTCCCTTAGACAGGGTCACTGAAGCTTTCTTT.